This T cell receptor beta chain is from a study of spatial heterogeneity in lung cancer (dated by TCRdb to between 2019 and 2020). In the study overall: Beta-chain transcripts were consistently detected in greater numbers than alpha-chain transcripts, which likely reflected higher beta-chain transcript abundance. At surgery, around 200 tumor regions, approximately 64 matched nontumor lung samples and 45 to 60 PBMC samples were TCR-sequenced for both alpha and beta chains. In non-small cell lung cancer, the study made a quantitative comparison of TCR alpha and beta repertoires among multiple tumor regions, matched nontumor lung and blood. Nonsynonymous mutation counts, determined by whole-exome sequencing of tumor tissue, were related to TCR repertoire features. In the raw uncorrected reads, each unique combination of TCR and UMI appeared more than ten times on average. Overall study results and their limits: Ubiquitous expanded tumor TCRs were found in blood more often at tumor resection than at routine follow-up. Additional single-cell paired TCR alpha and beta sequencing was considered necessary to confirm, at a functional level, the hypothesis that regional TCRs recognize regional mutations.

V was cut back by 5 bases and J by 8 bases, leaving a gap of 13 bases between them. CDR1 LGHNT and CDR2 FRNRAP are derived from the germline V gene. The CDR3 covers 13 residues, taking in both the cysteine and the phenylalanine. The entry retains the CDR3 DNA only, 39 bases that are in frame from base 1. This clonotype was picked up many times. What this receptor recognizes is not known. It has no much larger one-base neighbor in the sample; base qualities were not kept. The sample's time point, from its label and the paper: sample taken at primary tumor resection. Samples were obtained from over 70 patients with early-stage, untreated non-small cell lung cancer from the lung TRACERx cohort. Whole RNA extracted from tumor and nontumor lung tissue, or from cryopreserved PBMC samples, was used for TCR sequencing without cell sorting. Only patients with enough RNA available from two or more tumor regions were chosen for TCR sequencing.

Receptors were amplified or captured by 5' RACE. The reads were generated on a NextSeq 500. To allow correction of PCR and sequencing errors, the TCR library protocol tagged every TCR cDNA molecule with a unique molecular identifier. The authors' analysis ran thus. TCR identification, UMI-based error correction and CDR3 extraction were performed with Decombinator tools. Expanded TCRs were defined as those above a frequency of 2 per 1,000, corresponding to the top 1% of the tumor frequency distribution. Each repertoire was subsampled 100 times to 5,000 TCRs, after which Renyi diversity was computed with the R vegan package. CDR3 similarity networks were built from amino acid triplet string-kernel similarity, connecting CDR3s with pairwise similarity above 0.82. The public reads were reanalyzed by TCRdb: fastp trimming at Q25, MiXCR alignment, in-frame beta chains only. Every CDR3 protein is listed once, alongside the most common genes and DNA of its rows. These V and J calls are TCRdb output, not the study's own analysis. In all, the sample holds about 38,000 distinct CDR3 sequences, and 7.5% of those were seen once. Over 25% of the sample goes to the ten largest clones.

This clonotype was sampled from a male donor with early-stage non-small cell lung cancer. The specimen was PBMCs, collected at surgery. The rearrangement combines TRBV12-5 with TRBJ2-1; the best D guess is TRBD1, with 6 bases matching. The CDR3 amino acid sequence is: CASGNGQLDEQFF. At the DNA level, the sequence is TGTGCTAGTGGTAACGGACAGCTCGATGAGCAGTTCTTC.